The rows below give T cell receptor beta chains drawn from one sample of a study of identifying expanded T cells in peripheral blood. Some clones are missing from TCRdb's copy, which holds only in-frame ones; the method was immunoSEQ multiplex PCR. The top ten clones hold 17% of a sample with 95,000 to 100,000 clones, around 88% of them seen once. Sequenced material: blood. These receptors were taken from a person aged 18 to 70 in good health. Both conserved end residues are part of each CDR3. D genes are given only for firm matches. The size field is filled for only some rows; it gives once, few, many or a size class.

NA	NA	TRBJ2-1	TRBV11-3	TGTGCCAGCAGTTCGTTCTCCCGAGACAGGACCAACAATGAGCAGTTCTTC	CASSSFSRDRTNNEQFF
NA	NA	TRBJ1-1	TRBV5-5	TGTGCCAGCAGCGGATTGAACACTGAAGCTTTCTTT	CASSGLNTEAFF
NA	NA	TRBJ2-3	TRBV4-3	TGCGCCAGCAGCCAAGTCGTTACGAACACAGATACGCAGTATTTT	CASSQVVTNTDTQYF
NA	NA	TRBJ2-7	TRBV7-9	TGTGCCAGCAGCAATCACCCTCCCCCCTACGAGCAGTACTTC	CASSNHPPPYEQYF
NA	NA	TRBJ1-2	TRBV6-1	TGTGCCAGCAGTGAAGGCCTACGGAGAAACTATGGCTACACCTTC	CASSEGLRRNYGYTF
NA	NA	TRBJ1-2	TRBV10-2	TGCGCCAGCAGTGATATGGGGTCGATTGGCTACACCTTC	CASSDMGSIGYTF
NA	NA	TRBJ2-6	TRBV6-4	TGTGCCAGCAGTGTGGAAGGCACGAGGGGGGCCAACGTCCTGACTTTC	CASSVEGTRGANVLTF
TRBD1	NA	TRBJ2-3	TRBV7-9	TGTGCCAGCAGCTGGGACAGGGGAGCAGATACGCAGTATTTT	CASSWDRGADTQYF
NA	few	TRBJ1-2	TRBV4-2	TGTGCCAGCAGCCGCCACAGGACGTCCGAGGTCAACTATGGCTACACCTTC	CASSRHRTSEVNYGYTF
TRBD1	NA	TRBJ1-2	TRBV6-1	TGTGCCAGCCTACAGGGGGCGCGGGGCTACACCTTC	CASLQGARGYTF
NA	NA	TRBJ1-2	TRBV7-2	TGTGCCAGCAGCCTACCCCTGGGAGGGTTCTATGGCTACACCTTC	CASSLPLGGFYGYTF
NA	NA	TRBJ1-6	TRBV27	TGTGCCAGCAGTTTGAGGGGCTCCTATAATTCACCCCTCCACTTT	CASSLRGSYNSPLHF
NA	NA	TRBJ1-1	TRBV4-1	TGCGCCAGCAGGGGGTGGGGAAGTCTGAACACTGAAGCTTTCTTT	CASRGWGSLNTEAFF
NA	NA	TRBJ2-7	TRBV4-3	TGCGCCAGCAGCCAAGCCCCCCAGCTCAGGGGGGGCGAGCAGTACTTC	CASSQAPQLRGGEQYF
TRBD2	NA	TRBJ2-7	TRBV6-5	TGTGCCAGCACCTGGGGGGGAGACGGCGAGCAGTACTTC	CASTWGGDGEQYF
TRBD1	NA	TRBJ2-6	TRBV19	TGTGCCAGTAGTCCTGGGACAGGCCCTTCGGGGGCCAACGTCCTGACTTTC	CASSPGTGPSGANVLTF
TRBD1	NA	TRBJ1-3	TRBV7-9	TGTGCCAGCAGCTTAGCGGGACAGGGTGGTTTGGACACCATATATTTT	CASSLAGQGGLDTIYF
NA	NA	TRBJ2-7	TRBV2	TGTGCCAGCAGTGGGACGGGCAACCCCTACGAGCAGTACTTC	CASSGTGNPYEQYF
TRBD1	NA	TRBJ1-2	TRBV6-5	TGTGCCAGCAGCCATACAGGGGTAGAGGGCTACACCTTC	CASSHTGVEGYTF
TRBD1	NA	TRBJ2-7	TRBV27	TGTGCCAGCAACGACAGGGGGGTCGCCTACGAGCAGTACTTC	CASNDRGVAYEQYF
TRBD1	NA	TRBJ1-1	TRBV5-1	TGCGCCAGCAGCACAGCCAGGGGGGTAAAGACTGAAGCTTTCTTT	CASSTARGVKTEAFF
TRBD1	NA	TRBJ2-7	TRBV4-3	TGCGCCAGCAGCCAAGTTGGGACAGGGGACTACGAGCAGTACTTC	CASSQVGTGDYEQYF
TRBD2	NA	TRBJ2-5	TRBV11-2	TGTGCCAGCAGCTCCCCGACTAGCGGGGAAGAGACCCAGTACTTC	CASSSPTSGEETQYF
NA	NA	TRBJ1-1	TRBV5-8	TGTGCCAGCAGCGCGGCCACAGGTCCTTACACTGAAGCTTTCTTT	CASSAATGPYTEAFF
NA	NA	TRBJ1-4	TRBV25-1	TGTGCCAGCAGTGAATCGTCCCCTCGAACAACTAATGAAAAACTGTTTTTT	CASSESSPRTTNEKLFF
NA	NA	TRBJ2-3	TRBV30	TGTGCCTGGACAGGGGCAGATACGCAGTATTTT	CAWTGADTQYF
NA	NA	TRBJ2-5	TRBV2	TGTGCCAGCGACCGGGACTCGAGAGAGACCCAGTACTTC	CASDRDSRETQYF
NA	NA	TRBJ1-2	TRBV15	TGTGCCACCAAGGCAGGGGAGGTTGCTAACTATGGCTACACCTTC	CATKAGEVANYGYTF
NA	few	TRBJ2-6	TRBV28	TGTGCCAGCGGCTCTGGGGCCAACGTCCTGACTTTC	CASGSGANVLTF
NA	NA	TRBJ1-1	TRBV29-1	TGCAGCGCTTCGAACACTGAAGCTTTCTTT	CSASNTEAFF
NA	NA	TRBJ1-1	TRBV7-2	TGTGCCAGCAGCTTACACACTGAAGCTTTCTTT	CASSLHTEAFF
NA	NA	TRBJ2-3	TRBV5-6	TGTGCCAGCAGCTCCACAGATACGCAGTATTTT	CASSSTDTQYF
NA	NA	TRBJ2-6	TRBV5-7	TGTGCCTGCGTACAAAGTCGGGCCAACGTCCTGACTTTC	CACVQSRANVLTF
NA	NA	TRBJ2-2	TRBV7-9	TGTGCCAGCAGCCCCCCTTTTGATCGCAACACCGGGGAGCTGTTTTTT	CASSPPFDRNTGELFF
TRBD2	NA	TRBJ2-5	TRBV11-2	TGTGCCAGCAGCTTGACTAGCGGGGTGATTCAAGAGACCCAGTACTTC	CASSLTSGVIQETQYF
TRBD1	NA	TRBJ1-5	TRBV28	TGTGCCAGCAGCTCCATTTACACCCGGGACAGGGGTACGGAGAGCAATCAGCCCCAGCATTTT	CASSSIYTRDRGTESNQPQHF
NA	NA	TRBJ2-3	TRBV15	TGTGCCACCAGCAGAGGCGTAGATACGCAGTATTTT	CATSRGVDTQYF
NA	NA	TRBJ2-3	TRBV5-4	TGTGCCAGCAGCTTGGTTCAGACCACAGATACGCAGTATTTT	CASSLVQTTDTQYF
NA	NA	TRBJ2-2	TRBV7-2	TGTGCCAGCAGCTTCAGAACTACGAACACCGGGGAGCTGTTTTTT	CASSFRTTNTGELFF
TRBD2	NA	TRBJ2-5	TRBV7-2	TGTGCCAGCAGCTTCCAGCGGGGGGTAGGGGAGACCCAGTACTTC	CASSFQRGVGETQYF
NA	NA	TRBJ1-1	TRBV5-4	TGTGCCAGCAGCCCACGGGACGGGAAGAACACTGAAGCTTTCTTT	CASSPRDGKNTEAFF
TRBD1	NA	TRBJ1-1	TRBV5-4	TGTGCCAGCAGCTTGGGGCGGGCCAGGGGGGCTGAAGCTTTCTTT	CASSLGRARGAEAFF